This T cell receptor beta chain is drawn from a study of CD8+ T cells in alopecia areata. About the study: Severity scores in treated patients reflected the percentage of scalp affected. Study conclusions and caveats: Normal skin contains resident alphabeta T cells, and these are also sequenced in scalp samples. Tofacitinib produced a significant decrease in scalp clonality and in expanded CD8+ clones among the top 100.

In the case of this clone: Its target is not known.

The CDR3 contains 13 residues. Germline loops: CDR1 SQVTM, CDR2 ANQGSEA. Trimming at V came to 6 bases and at J to 6 bases, leaving 7 bases not matched to a gene. Stated treatment: oral pan-JAK inhibitor, 5-10 mg twice daily. Peripheral blood and lesional scalp punch biopsies came from alopecia areata patients. Once RNA had been extracted, it was reverse transcribed into cDNA to act as the sequencing template. Clones were read by immunoSEQ multiplex PCR, and TCRdb kept only the in-frame ones, dropping some. The sample includes about 6,900 clones, nearly 70% of them seen just once. V usage is TRBV29-1 and J usage is TRBJ2-1; 8 bases agree with TRBD1. This sample comprised skin, obtained at week 4, from a patient treated with tofacitinib. The receptor comes from a human donor with alopecia areata. In nucleotides, the CDR3 is TGCAGCGTCAACCACAGGGGGGCCAATGAGCAGTTCTTC. Translated: CSVNHRGANEQFF.